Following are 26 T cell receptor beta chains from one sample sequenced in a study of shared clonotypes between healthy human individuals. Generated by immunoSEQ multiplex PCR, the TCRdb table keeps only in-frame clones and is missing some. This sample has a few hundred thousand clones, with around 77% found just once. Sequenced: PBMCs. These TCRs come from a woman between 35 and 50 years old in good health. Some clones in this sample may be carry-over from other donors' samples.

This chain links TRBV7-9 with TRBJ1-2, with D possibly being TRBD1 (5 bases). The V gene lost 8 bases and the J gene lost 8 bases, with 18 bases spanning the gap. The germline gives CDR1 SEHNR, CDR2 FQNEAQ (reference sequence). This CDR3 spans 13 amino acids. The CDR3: CASGTGGSRGYTF. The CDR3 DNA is TGTGCCAGCGGCACCGGGGGGAGTAGGGGCTACACCTTC.

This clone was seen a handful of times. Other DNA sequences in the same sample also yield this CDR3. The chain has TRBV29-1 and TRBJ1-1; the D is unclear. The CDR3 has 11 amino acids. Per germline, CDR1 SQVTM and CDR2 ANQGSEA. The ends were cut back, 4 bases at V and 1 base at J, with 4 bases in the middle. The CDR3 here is CSVARNTEAFF. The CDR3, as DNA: TGCAGCGTTGCCCGGAACACTGAAGCTTTCTTT.

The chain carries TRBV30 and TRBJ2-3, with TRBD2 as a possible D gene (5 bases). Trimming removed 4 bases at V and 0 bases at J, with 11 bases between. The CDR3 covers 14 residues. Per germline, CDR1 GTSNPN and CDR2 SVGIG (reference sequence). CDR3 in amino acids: CAWTLGGSTDTQYF. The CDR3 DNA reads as TGTGCCTGGACTCTGGGCGGGAGCACAGATACGCAGTATTTT.

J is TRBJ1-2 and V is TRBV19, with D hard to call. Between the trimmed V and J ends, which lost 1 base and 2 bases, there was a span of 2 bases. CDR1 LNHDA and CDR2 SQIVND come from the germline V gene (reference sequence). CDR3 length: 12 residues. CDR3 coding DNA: TGTGCCAGTAGTATAGCGAACTATGGCTACACCTTC. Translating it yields CASSIANYGYTF.

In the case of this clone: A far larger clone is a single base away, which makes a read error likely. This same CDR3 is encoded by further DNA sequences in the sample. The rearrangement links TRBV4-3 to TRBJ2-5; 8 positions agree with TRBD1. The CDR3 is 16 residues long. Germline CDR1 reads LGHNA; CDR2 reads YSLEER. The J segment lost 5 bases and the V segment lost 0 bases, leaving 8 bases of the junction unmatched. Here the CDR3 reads CASSQEAGTGGETQYF. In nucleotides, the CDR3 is TGCGCCAGCAGCCAAGAGGCCGGGACAGGCGGTGAGACCCAGTACTTC.

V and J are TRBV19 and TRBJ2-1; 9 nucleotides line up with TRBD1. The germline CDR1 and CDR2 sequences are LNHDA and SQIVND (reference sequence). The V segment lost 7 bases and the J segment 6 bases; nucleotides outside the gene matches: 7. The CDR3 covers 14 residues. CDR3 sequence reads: CASTETGGANEQFF. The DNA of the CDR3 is TGTGCCAGTACTGAGACAGGGGGGGCCAATGAGCAGTTCTTC.

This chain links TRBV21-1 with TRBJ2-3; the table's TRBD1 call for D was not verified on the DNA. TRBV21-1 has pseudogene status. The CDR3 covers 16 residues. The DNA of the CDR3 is TGTGCCAGCAGCAAGGCTTTTGACATCTACACAGATACGCAGTATTTT. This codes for CASSKAFDIYTDTQYF.

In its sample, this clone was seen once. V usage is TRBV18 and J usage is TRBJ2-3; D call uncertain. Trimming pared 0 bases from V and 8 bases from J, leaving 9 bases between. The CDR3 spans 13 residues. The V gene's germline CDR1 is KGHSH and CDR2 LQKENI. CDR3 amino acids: CASSPPGLPTQYF. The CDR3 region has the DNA TGTGCCAGCTCACCACCGGGTCTACCTACGCAGTATTTT.

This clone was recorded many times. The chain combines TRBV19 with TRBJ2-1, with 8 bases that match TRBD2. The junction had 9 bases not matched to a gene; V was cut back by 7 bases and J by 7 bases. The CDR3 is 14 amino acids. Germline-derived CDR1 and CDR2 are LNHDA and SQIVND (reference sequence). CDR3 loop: CASKLAVQTNEQFF. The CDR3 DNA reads TGTGCCAGTAAACTAGCGGTACAGACGAATGAGCAGTTCTTC.

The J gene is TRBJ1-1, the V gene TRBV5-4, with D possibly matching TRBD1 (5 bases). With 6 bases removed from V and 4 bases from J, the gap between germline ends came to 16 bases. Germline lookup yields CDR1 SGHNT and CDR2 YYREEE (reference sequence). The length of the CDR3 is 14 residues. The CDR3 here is CASTKSGGATEAFF. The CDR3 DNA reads TGTGCCAGCACCAAAAGTGGGGGAGCCACTGAAGCTTTCTTT.

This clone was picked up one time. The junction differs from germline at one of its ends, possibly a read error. The CDR3 nucleotides read TGTGCCACCAGCAGAGATACCTCCGGCGGGCCGGGTGAGCAGCTCTTC. It specifies CATSRDTSGGPGEQLF. V and J are TRBV15 and TRBJ2-1; D possibly corresponds to TRBD2 (5 bases). CDR1 and CDR2 from the germline V gene are LNHNV and YYDKDF (reference sequence). This CDR3 is 16 amino acids long.

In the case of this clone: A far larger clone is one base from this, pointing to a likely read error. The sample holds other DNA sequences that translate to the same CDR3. The CDR3 loop reads CSVGASGSLLSGELFF. CDR3 bases: TGCAGCGTTGGGGCTAGCGGGAGCCTCTTGTCTGGGGAGCTGTTTTTT. The chain is built from TRBV29-1 and TRBJ2-2; 10 bases align to TRBD2. This CDR3 has 16 amino acids. The germline gives CDR1 SQVTM, CDR2 ANQGSEA. With V trimmed by 4 bases and J by 8 bases, 13 bases remained unmatched.

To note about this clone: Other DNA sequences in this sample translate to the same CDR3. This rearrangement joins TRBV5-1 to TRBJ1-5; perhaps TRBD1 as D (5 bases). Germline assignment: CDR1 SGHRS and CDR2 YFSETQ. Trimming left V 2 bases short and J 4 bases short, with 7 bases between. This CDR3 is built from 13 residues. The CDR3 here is CASSFRGNQPQHF. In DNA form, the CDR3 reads TGCGCCAGCAGCTTCCGGGGGAATCAGCCCCAGCATTTT.

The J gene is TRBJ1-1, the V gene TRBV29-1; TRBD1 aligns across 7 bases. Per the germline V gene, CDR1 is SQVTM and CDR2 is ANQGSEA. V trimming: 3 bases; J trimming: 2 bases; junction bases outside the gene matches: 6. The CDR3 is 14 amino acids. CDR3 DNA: TGCAGCGTTGATAGTCAGGGGGTTAACACTGAAGCTTTCTTT. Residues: CSVDSQGVNTEAFF. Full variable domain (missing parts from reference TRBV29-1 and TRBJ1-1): SAVISQKPSRDICQRGTSLTIQCQVDSQVTMMFWYRQQPGQSLTLIATANQGSEATYESGFVIDKFPISRPNLTFSTLTVSNMSPEDSSIYLCSVDSQGVNTEAFFGQGTRLTVV.

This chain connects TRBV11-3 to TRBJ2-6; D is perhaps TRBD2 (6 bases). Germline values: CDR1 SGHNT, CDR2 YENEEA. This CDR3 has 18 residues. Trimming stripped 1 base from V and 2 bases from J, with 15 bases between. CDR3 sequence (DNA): TGTGCCAGCAGCTTAGGGGACTCGGTCCCACCTGGGGCCAACGTCCTGACTTTC. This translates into CASSLGDSVPPGANVLTF.

The CDR3 spells CASSLQVTYEQYF. The DNA for the CDR3 is TGTGCCAGCTCACTTCAGGTTACCTACGAGCAGTACTTC. The chain combines TRBV18 with TRBJ2-7; D ambiguous. The V end lost 4 bases, the J end lost 2 bases, and 9 bases lay between the germline ends. The germline V gene encodes CDR1 KGHSH and CDR2 LQKENI. This CDR3 comprises 13 residues.

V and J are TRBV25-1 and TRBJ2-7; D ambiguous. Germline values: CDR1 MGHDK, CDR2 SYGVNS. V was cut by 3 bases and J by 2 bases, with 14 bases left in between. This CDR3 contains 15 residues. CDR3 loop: CASSDPGRNPYEQYF. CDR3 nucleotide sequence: TGTGCCAGCAGTGACCCCGGACGGAACCCCTACGAGCAGTACTTC.

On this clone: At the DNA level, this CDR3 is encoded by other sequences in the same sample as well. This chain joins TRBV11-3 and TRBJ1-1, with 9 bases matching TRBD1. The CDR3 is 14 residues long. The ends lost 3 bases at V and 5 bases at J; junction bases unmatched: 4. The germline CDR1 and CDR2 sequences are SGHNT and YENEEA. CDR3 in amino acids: CASSLDRGSTEAFF. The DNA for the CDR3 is TGTGCCAGCAGCTTGGACAGGGGAAGTACTGAAGCTTTCTTT.

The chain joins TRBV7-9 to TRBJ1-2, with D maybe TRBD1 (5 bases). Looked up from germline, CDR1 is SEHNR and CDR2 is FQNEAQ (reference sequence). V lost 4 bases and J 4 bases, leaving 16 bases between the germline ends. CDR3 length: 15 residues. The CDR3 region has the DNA TGTGCCAGCAGCTGGGGCCCACAGGACTTCTATGGCTACACCTTC. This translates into CASSWGPQDFYGYTF.

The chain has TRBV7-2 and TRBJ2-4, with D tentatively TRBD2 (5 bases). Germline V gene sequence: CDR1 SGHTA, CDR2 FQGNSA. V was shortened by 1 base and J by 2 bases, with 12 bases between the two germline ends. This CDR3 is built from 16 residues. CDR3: CASSLEPGITKNIQYF. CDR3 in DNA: TGTGCCAGCAGCTTAGAACCCGGGATCACCAAAAACATTCAGTACTTC.

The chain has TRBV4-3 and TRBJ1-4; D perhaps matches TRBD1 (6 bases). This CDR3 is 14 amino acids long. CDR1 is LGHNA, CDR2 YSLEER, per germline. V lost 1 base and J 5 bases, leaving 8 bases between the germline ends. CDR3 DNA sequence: TGCGCCAGCAGCCAAGGGACAGCAAATGAAAAACTGTTTTTT. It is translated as CASSQGTANEKLFF.

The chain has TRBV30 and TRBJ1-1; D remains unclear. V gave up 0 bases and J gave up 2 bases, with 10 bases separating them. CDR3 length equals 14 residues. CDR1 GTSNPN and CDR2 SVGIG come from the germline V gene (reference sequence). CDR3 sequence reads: CAWSVFGVNTEAFF. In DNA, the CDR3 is TGTGCCTGGAGTGTATTCGGGGTCAACACTGAAGCTTTCTTT.

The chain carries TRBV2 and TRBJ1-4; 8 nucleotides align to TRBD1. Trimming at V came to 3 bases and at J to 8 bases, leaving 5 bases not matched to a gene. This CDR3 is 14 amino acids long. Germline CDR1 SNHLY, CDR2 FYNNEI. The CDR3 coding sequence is TGTGCCAGCAGTGACAGGGGGCTTTCGGAAAAACTGTTTTTT. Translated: CASSDRGLSEKLFF.

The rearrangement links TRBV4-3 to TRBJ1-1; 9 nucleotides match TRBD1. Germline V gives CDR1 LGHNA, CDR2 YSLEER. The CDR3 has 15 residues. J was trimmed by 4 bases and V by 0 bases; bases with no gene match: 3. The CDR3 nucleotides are TGCGCCAGCAGCCAAGAACAGGGGGCTGTCACTGAAGCTTTCTTT. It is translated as CASSQEQGAVTEAFF.

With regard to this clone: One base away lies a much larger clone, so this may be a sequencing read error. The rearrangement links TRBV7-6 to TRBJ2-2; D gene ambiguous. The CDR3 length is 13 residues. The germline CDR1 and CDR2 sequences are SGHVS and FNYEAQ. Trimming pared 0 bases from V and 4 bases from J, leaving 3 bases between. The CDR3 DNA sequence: TGTGCCAGCAGCTTAGCGGCCACCGGGGAGCTGTTTTTT. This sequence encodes CASSLAATGELFF.

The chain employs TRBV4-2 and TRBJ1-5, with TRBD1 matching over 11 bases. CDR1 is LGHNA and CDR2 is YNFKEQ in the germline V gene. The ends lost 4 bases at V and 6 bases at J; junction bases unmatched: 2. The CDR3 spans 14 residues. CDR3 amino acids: CASSPGQGGQPQHF. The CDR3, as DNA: TGTGCCAGCAGCCCGGGACAGGGGGGTCAGCCCCAGCATTTT.